A selection of T cell receptor beta chains follows, all from one sample in a study of cytomegalovirus exposure and HLA in healthy donors. Method: immunoSEQ multiplex PCR; TCRdb's copy keeps in-frame clones and lacks some. The repertoire includes about 140,000 clones, roughly three quarters of them detected once, and approximately 15% sits in the top ten. Material: PBMCs. The source of these receptors is a woman in her 40s in good health and CMV-seronegative. CDR3s leave out the opening cysteine and the closing phenylalanine or tryptophan. Each record gives: V gene, clone size, D gene, CDR3 protein. D genes are given only for firm matches. Clone size is given for some rows only: seen once, a few or many times, or a class if the clone is expanded.

V: TRBV7-2
size: .
D: TRBD2
CDR3: ASSNSGRSYNEQF

V: TRBV7-9
size: .
D: TRBD1
CDR3: ASGTGGSGGYT

V: TRBV7-9
size: .
D: .
CDR3: ASSQGWSYT

V: TRBV6-6
size: once
D: TRBD2
CDR3: ASSPGLASETQY

V: TRBV11-3
size: .
D: TRBD1
CDR3: ASSDRGSYQETQY

V: TRBV19
size: once
D: .
CDR3: ASSIRSGRYEQY

V: TRBV27
size: .
D: .
CDR3: ASSPMWGAEQF

V: TRBV18
size: .
D: .
CDR3: ASSLEDRLTEAF

V: TRBV7-9
size: .
D: TRBD1
CDR3: ASSTQGIEGYT

V: TRBV9
size: .
D: .
CDR3: ASSVGFINEQF

V: TRBV7-2
size: once
D: TRBD2
CDR3: ASSPQGGGANEQF

V: TRBV7-8
size: .
D: TRBD2
CDR3: ASSLLGLAGGIADTQY

V: TRBV5-1
size: .
D: TRBD1
CDR3: ASSAIQGAGNIQY

V: TRBV7-9
size: .
D: TRBD2
CDR3: ASSTPGGEAVEQY

V: TRBV4-1
size: few
D: .
CDR3: ASSPTTGPTGELF

V: TRBV28
size: .
D: .
CDR3: ASTPPGLATEAF